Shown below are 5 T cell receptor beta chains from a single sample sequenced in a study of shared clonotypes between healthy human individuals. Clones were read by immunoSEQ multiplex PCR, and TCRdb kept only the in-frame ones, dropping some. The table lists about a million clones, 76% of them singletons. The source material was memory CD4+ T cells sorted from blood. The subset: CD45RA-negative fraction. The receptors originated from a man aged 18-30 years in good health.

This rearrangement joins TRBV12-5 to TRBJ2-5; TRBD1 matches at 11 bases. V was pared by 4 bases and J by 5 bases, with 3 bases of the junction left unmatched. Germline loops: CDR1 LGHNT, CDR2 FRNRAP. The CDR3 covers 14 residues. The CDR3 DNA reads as TGTGCTAGTGGTTCTGGACAGGGGGCCGAGACCCAGTACTTC. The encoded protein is CASGSGQGAETQYF.

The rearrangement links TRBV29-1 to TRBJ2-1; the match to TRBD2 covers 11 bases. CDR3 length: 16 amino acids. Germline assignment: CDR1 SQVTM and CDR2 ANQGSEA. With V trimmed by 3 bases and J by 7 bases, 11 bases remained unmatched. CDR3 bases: TGCAGCGTTGACCCCTTACTAGCGGGAGTAGGGAATGAGCAGTTCTTC. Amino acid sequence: CSVDPLLAGVGNEQFF.

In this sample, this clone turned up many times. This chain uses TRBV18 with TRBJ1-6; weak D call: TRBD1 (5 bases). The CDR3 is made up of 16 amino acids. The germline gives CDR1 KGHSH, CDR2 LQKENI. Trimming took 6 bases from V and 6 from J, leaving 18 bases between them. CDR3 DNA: TGTGCCAGCTCCCGGGGACCGTCGACTACTAATTCACCCCTCCACTTT. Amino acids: CASSRGPSTTNSPLHF.

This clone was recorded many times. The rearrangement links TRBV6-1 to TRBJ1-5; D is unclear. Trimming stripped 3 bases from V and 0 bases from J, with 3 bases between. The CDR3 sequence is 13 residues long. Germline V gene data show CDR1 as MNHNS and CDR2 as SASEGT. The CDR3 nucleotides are TGTGCCAGCAGTGATTATAGCAATCAGCCCCAGCATTTT. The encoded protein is CASSDYSNQPQHF.

The CDR3 DNA reads TGTGCCAGCAGCTTGGTTCCACGGGAGACCCAGTACTTC. As protein: CASSLVPRETQYF. The V call is TRBV5-8, the J call TRBJ2-5; no reliable D call. Trimming cost V 0 bases and J 5 bases, with 8 bases left between them. Germline CDR1 and CDR2: SGHTS and YDEGEE. The CDR3 extends over 13 amino acids.